The 26 T cell receptor beta chains below all came from one sample that was sequenced in a study of preoperative IRX-2 immunotherapy in early breast cancer. This sample's treatment: preoperative locoregional IRX-2 cytokine immunotherapy. This table comes from immunoSEQ multiplex PCR, and its TCRdb copy is limited to in-frame clones, with some not included. Of tens of thousands of clones listed, about 95% are singletons. Sampling was carried out from a patient treated with IRX-2 immunotherapy. Receptors were obtained from a human donor with breast cancer.

The chain is built from TRBV10-1 and TRBJ2-7, with D tentatively TRBD1 (6 bases). The germline CDR1 and CDR2 sequences are WNHNN and SYGVQD (reference sequence). The CDR3 sequence is 13 residues long. Trimming took 3 bases from V and 3 from J, leaving 9 bases between them. CDR3 residues: CASSEGGNYEQYF. The DNA of the CDR3 is TGCGCCAGCAGTGAAGGGGGAAACTACGAGCAGTACTTC.

J is TRBJ1-1 and V is TRBV7-9; D is ambiguous. Germline V gene data show CDR1 as SEHNR and CDR2 as FQNEAQ (reference sequence). This CDR3 comprises 13 residues. Trimming cost V 6 bases and J 3 bases, with 11 bases left between them. CDR3 loop: CASRGNGYTEAFF. The CDR3 DNA is TGTGCCAGCAGAGGGAACGGGTACACTGAAGCTTTCTTT.

This clone was found once. This chain connects TRBV12-5 to TRBJ1-5; 7 bases align to TRBD1. The J segment lost 6 bases and the V segment lost 3 bases, leaving 8 bases of the junction unmatched. CDR1 is LGHNT, CDR2 FRNRAP, per germline. This CDR3 spans 15 amino acids. For the CDR3, the DNA is TGTGCTAGTGGTTTAGAACAGGGGATGACTCAGCCCCAGCATTTT. Protein sequence: CASGLEQGMTQPQHF.

The gene calls are TRBV6-5 and TRBJ1-5; the D gene is possibly TRBD1 (6 bases). The CDR3 loop spans 15 amino acids. Germline V gene lookup returns CDR1 MNHEY and CDR2 SVGAGI. Trimming took off 5 bases at V and 7 bases at J, with 18 bases between the two ends. CDR3 coding DNA: TGTGCCAGCAGTGGATACAGGGCTGGAGGGCAGCCCCAGCATTTT. Translation gives CASSGYRAGGQPQHF.

The chain has TRBV30 and TRBJ2-3; no firm D call. With 0 bases removed from V and 0 bases from J, the gap between germline ends came to 10 bases. The germline V gene encodes CDR1 GTSNPN and CDR2 SVGIG (reference sequence). This CDR3 spans 15 amino acids. Here the CDR3 reads CAWSVLRGSTDTQYF. CDR3 bases: TGTGCCTGGAGTGTCCTGCGCGGTAGCACAGATACGCAGTATTTT.

J is TRBJ1-6 and V is TRBV18; 11 bases line up with TRBD1. Per the germline V gene, CDR1 is KGHSH and CDR2 is LQKENI. CDR3 length: 15 residues. V was clipped by 5 bases and J by 7 bases; unmatched bases: 4. Here the CDR3 DNA reads TGTGCCAGCTCAACGGGACAGGGGGGAAATTCACCCCTCCACTTT. Translation gives CASSTGQGGNSPLHF.

The CDR3 region is CASSFPNEKLFF. CDR3 bases: TGTGCCAGCAGCTTCCCTAATGAAAAACTGTTTTTT. The chain recombines TRBV5-5 with TRBJ1-4; unclear D gene. Trimming took 2 bases from V and 3 from J, leaving 2 bases between them. There are 12 residues in the CDR3. The germline V gene encodes CDR1 SGHKS and CDR2 YYEKEE (reference sequence). The full variable domain, completed using reference TRBV5-5 and TRBJ1-4, is DAGVTQSPTHLIKTRGQQVTLRCSPISGHKSVSWYQQVLGQGPQFIFQYYEKEERGRGNFPDRFSARQFPNYSSELNVNALLLGDSALYLCASSFPNEKLFFGSGTQLSVL.

The chain carries TRBV28 and TRBJ1-5, with D tentatively TRBD1 (6 bases). CDR3 length equals 16 residues. V dropped 5 bases and J dropped 1 base, with 15 bases sitting between them. Germline values: CDR1 MDHEN, CDR2 SYDVKM. The CDR3 bases are TGTGCCAGCAGTCCCCAAAGGGGGGGCAGCAATCAGCCCCAGCATTTT. Its translation is CASSPQRGGSNQPQHF.

The chain carries TRBV7-9 and TRBJ2-1; either TRBD1 or TRBD2 may fit D (6 bases each). Germline-derived CDR1 and CDR2 are SEHNR and FQNEAQ (reference sequence). Between the trimmed V and J ends, which lost 4 bases and 7 bases, there was a span of 14 bases. This CDR3 spans 14 amino acids. CDR3 loop: CASSSGDSANEQFF. CDR3 nucleotide sequence: TGTGCCAGCAGCTCAGGGGACTCAGCTAATGAGCAGTTCTTC.

The chain is built from TRBV27 and TRBJ1-2; 7 bases line up with TRBD1. CDR3 size: 14 residues. The germline gives CDR1 MNHEY, CDR2 SMNVEV (reference sequence). J lost 1 base, V lost 3 bases, and 2 bases had no gene match. The CDR3 region is CASSFDRVNYGYTF. The CDR3 DNA follows: TGTGCCAGCAGTTTCGACAGGGTTAACTATGGCTACACCTTC.

The rearrangement joins TRBV15 to TRBJ2-5; TRBD2 matches 11 bases. The germline gives CDR1 LNHNV, CDR2 YYDKDF (reference sequence). The CDR3 loop spans 15 amino acids. V lost 3 bases to trimming and J lost 2 bases; unmatched junction nucleotides: 2. CDR3 sequence reads: CATSSRTSGQETQYF. The CDR3 DNA follows: TGTGCCACCAGCAGTCGGACTAGCGGGCAAGAGACCCAGTACTTC. The full variable domain, rest sourced from reference TRBV15 and TRBJ2-5, is DAMVIQNPRYQVTQFGKPVTLSCSQTLNHNVMYWYQQKSSQAPKLLFHYYDKDFNNEADTPDNFQSRRPNTSFCFLDIRSPGLGDTAMYLCATSSRTSGQETQYFGPGTRLLVL.

V and J are TRBV9 and TRBJ2-7; perhaps TRBD2 as D (7 bases). The CDR3 contains 15 residues. With 3 bases removed from V and 6 bases from J, the gap between germline ends came to 19 bases. Per the germline V gene, CDR1 is SGDLS and CDR2 is YYNGEE. CDR3 sequence: CASSGAQGGGGEQYF. Here the CDR3 DNA reads TGTGCCAGCAGCGGGGCCCAGGGAGGGGGGGGCGAGCAGTACTTC.

This clone was picked up one time. The chain carries TRBV7-9 and TRBJ2-1; TRBD2 aligns across 12 bases. From germline, CDR1 is SEHNR and CDR2 FQNEAQ (reference sequence). The CDR3 runs to 16 residues. V was pared by 5 bases and J by 2 bases, with 4 bases of the junction left unmatched. CDR3 region: CASSHLAGGAYNEQFF. DNA of the CDR3: TGTGCCAGCAGCCATCTAGCGGGAGGGGCCTACAATGAGCAGTTCTTC. The entire variable domain, with the rest obtained from reference TRBV7-9 and TRBJ2-1, is as follows: DTGVSQNPRHKITKRGQNVTFRCDPISEHNRLYWYRQTLGQGPEFLTYFQNEAQLEKSRLLSDRFSAERPKGSFSTLEIQRTEQGDSAMYLCASSHLAGGAYNEQFFGPGTRLTVL.

The J gene is TRBJ1-2, the V gene TRBV18; no definite D call. V dropped 3 bases and J dropped 4 bases, with 9 bases sitting between them. CDR3 length: 13 amino acids. Germline V CDR1 and CDR2: KGHSH, LQKENI. The CDR3 sequence: CASSPDGTYGYTF. In DNA form, the CDR3 reads TGTGCCAGCTCACCGGACGGAACCTATGGCTACACCTTC.

The gene calls are TRBV5-1 and TRBJ2-7, with 7 bases lining up with TRBD1. Germline V CDR1 and CDR2: SGHRS, YFSETQ. The CDR3 has 14 amino acids. The V and J ends lost 2 bases and 0 bases, in that order; junction bases with no gene match: 2. CDR3 in amino acids: CASSLTGDSYEQYF. Written as DNA, the CDR3 is TGCGCCAGCAGCTTAACAGGGGACTCCTACGAGCAGTACTTC.

The V gene is TRBV7-6, the J gene TRBJ2-1; the match to TRBD1 covers 9 bases. There are 17 residues in the CDR3. CDR1 and CDR2 (germline): SGHVS, FNYEAQ. The V and J ends lost 0 bases and 4 bases, in that order; junction bases with no gene match: 7. CDR3 residues: CASSLAPGDRVYNEQFF. Here the CDR3 DNA reads TGTGCCAGCAGCTTAGCTCCGGGGGACAGGGTTTACAATGAGCAGTTCTTC.

This rearrangement joins TRBV5-1 to TRBJ2-1; 8 positions agree with TRBD1. The CDR3 is 14 residues long. Trimming took 3 bases from V and 3 from J; bases not matched to a gene: 2. Germline values: CDR1 SGHRS, CDR2 YFSETQ. The CDR3 here is CASSSGTGYNEQFF. The CDR3 DNA reads TGCGCCAGCAGCTCCGGGACAGGCTACAATGAGCAGTTCTTC.

This chain joins TRBV9 and TRBJ2-1, with TRBD2 identical over 11 bases. In germline, CDR1 is SGDLS, CDR2 YYNGEE. This CDR3 has 16 amino acids. V shed 3 bases and J 5 bases; nucleotides not matched to a gene: 7. The CDR3 DNA reads TGTGCCAGCAGCGCTCTGATAGCGGGAGGGAACAATGAGCAGTTCTTC. Its translation is CASSALIAGGNNEQFF. The whole variable domain, remainder taken from reference TRBV9 and TRBJ2-1, is DSGVTQTPKHLITATGQRVTLRCSPRSGDLSVYWYQQSLDQGLQFLIQYYNGEERAKGNILERFSAQQFPDLHSELNLSSLELGDSALYFCASSALIAGGNNEQFFGPGTRLTVL.

The chain links TRBV5-1 to TRBJ2-3, with 11 bases aligning to TRBD1. The CDR3 extends over 16 amino acids. From germline, CDR1 is SGHRS and CDR2 YFSETQ. The V and J ends lost 3 bases and 2 bases, in that order; junction bases with no gene match: 5. The CDR3 DNA reads as TGCGCCAGCAGCTACCGGACAGGGGGCAACACAGATACGCAGTATTTT. It is translated as CASSYRTGGNTDTQYF.

V gene TRBV19 combines with J gene TRBJ1-5; perhaps TRBD1 as D (6 bases). CDR3 length equals 15 residues. The V end was cut by 9 bases, the J end by 0 bases, with 15 bases between. Germline assignment: CDR1 LNHDA and CDR2 SQIVND (reference sequence). In DNA form, the CDR3 reads TGTGCCAGCCGACAGGAGCCTAATAGCAATCAGCCCCAGCATTTT. Residues: CASRQEPNSNQPQHF. The full variable domain, with the rest looked up from reference TRBV19 and TRBJ1-5, is DGGITQSPKYLFRKEGQNVTLSCEQNLNHDAMYWYRQDPGQGLRLIYYSQIVNDFQKGDIAEGYSVSREKKESFPLTVTSAQKNPTAFYLCASRQEPNSNQPQHFGDGTRLSIL.

The chain couples TRBV15 to TRBJ2-2; D remains ambiguous. CDR1 and CDR2 (germline): LNHNV, YYDKDF (reference sequence). V was pared by 1 base and J by 0 bases, with 9 bases between. This CDR3 is 16 amino acids long. This chain's CDR3 is CATSRVTQPNTGELFF. CDR3 nucleotides: TGTGCCACCAGCAGAGTTACCCAACCGAACACCGGGGAGCTGTTTTTT.

This chain links TRBV18 with TRBJ1-2; 8 bases align to TRBD1. CDR1 KGHSH and CDR2 LQKENI come from the germline V gene. V lost 4 bases to trimming and J lost 5 bases; unmatched junction nucleotides: 6. The CDR3 has 14 amino acids. The CDR3 here is CASSRTGQGYGYTF. The CDR3 nucleotides read TGTGCCAGCTCACGGACAGGGCAAGGGTATGGCTACACCTTC.

V and J are TRBV7-2 and TRBJ2-3; D may be TRBD1 (7 bases). Germline V gene sequence: CDR1 SGHTA, CDR2 FQGNSA. V was pared by 5 bases and J by 0 bases, with 15 bases between. CDR3 size: 16 residues. CDR3 coding DNA: TGTGCCAGCAGCCTCGCCAGGGGGGTTAGCACAGATACGCAGTATTTT. Encoded protein: CASSLARGVSTDTQYF.

The J gene is TRBJ1-2, the V gene TRBV5-5, with 9 nucleotides matching TRBD1. The V gene end was trimmed by 4 bases and the J gene end by 5 bases; junction bases not matched to a gene: 3. Germline CDR1 is SGHKS and CDR2 is YYEKEE (reference sequence). This CDR3 contains 13 residues. The CDR3 sequence: CASSPGQGYGYTF. The CDR3 coding sequence is TGTGCCAGCAGCCCCGGACAGGGGTATGGCTACACCTTC.

The chain is built from TRBV5-1 and TRBJ1-2; maybe TRBD1 (6 bases). Looked up from germline, CDR1 is SGHRS and CDR2 is YFSETQ. Trimming removed 3 bases from V and 2 bases from J, with 11 bases in between. This CDR3 spans 14 amino acids. Here the CDR3 DNA reads TGCGCCAGCAGCTACCGGGACACCAACTATGGCTACACCTTC. It translates to CASSYRDTNYGYTF.

The chain uses TRBV6-6 and TRBJ2-2; 11 positions agree with TRBD1. This CDR3 has 15 amino acids. Per germline, CDR1 MNHNY and CDR2 SVGAGI (reference sequence). With V trimmed by 6 bases and J by 3 bases, 3 bases remained unmatched. The DNA for the CDR3 is TGTGCCAGCAGGAAGGACAGGGGGCACACCGGGGAGCTGTTTTTT. Amino acid sequence: CASRKDRGHTGELFF.